The clone carrying this T cell receptor (beta chain) has only a few counts. Its antigen is not identified. Germline lookup yields CDR1 MGHRA and CDR2 YSYEKL. V lost 1 base, J lost 1 base, and 10 bases lay in between. The length of the CDR3 is 15 residues. It was through 5'RACE template switching that TCR cDNA was made, with a universal primer site and UMIs added. TCRdb passed the 5' RACE reads through MiXCR, listing each CDR3 protein once. The sample lists 60,000 to 85,000 distinct CDR3 sequences, less than 8.5% occurring once. This specimen belongs to a study of T cells after yellow fever vaccination. Study in general: It was SMART-Seq v4 Ultra Low Input that prepared the fractions with low cell numbers.

Broader study findings: The study re-detected most primary-vaccination clones after the booster (around 96% CD4, roughly 85% CD8). Relatively few clonotypes were ones that appeared in both CD4 and CD8 compartments.

The source is a man aged 18 to 35 who received the YFV17D yellow fever vaccine. The sequenced sample was CD8+ T cells sorted from PBMCs, obtained about 41 days after the first yellow fever vaccination. The chain combines TRBV4-1 with TRBJ1-2; D is unresolved. CDR3 bases: TGCGCCAGCAGCCAAGGGACGGTTAGTAACTATGGCTACACCTTC. It codes for CASSQGTVSNYGYTF.